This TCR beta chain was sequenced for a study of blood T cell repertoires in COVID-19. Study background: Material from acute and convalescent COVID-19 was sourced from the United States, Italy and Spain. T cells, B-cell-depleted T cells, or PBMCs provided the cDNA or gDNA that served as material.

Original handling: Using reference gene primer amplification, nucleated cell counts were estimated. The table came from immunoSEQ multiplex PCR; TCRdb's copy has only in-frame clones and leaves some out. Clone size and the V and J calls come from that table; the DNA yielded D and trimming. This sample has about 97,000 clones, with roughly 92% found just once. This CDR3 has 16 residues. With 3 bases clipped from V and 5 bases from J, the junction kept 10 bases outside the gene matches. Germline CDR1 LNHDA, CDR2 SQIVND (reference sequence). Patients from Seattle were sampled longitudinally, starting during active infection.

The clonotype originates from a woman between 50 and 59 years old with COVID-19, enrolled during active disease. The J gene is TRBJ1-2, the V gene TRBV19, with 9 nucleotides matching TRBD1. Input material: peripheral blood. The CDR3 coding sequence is TGTGCCAGTAGTATCTCACCGACAGGGGGGGGATATGGCTACACCTTC. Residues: CASSISPTGGGYGYTF.